One sample yielded the 23 T cell receptor beta chains listed below, sequenced in a study of blood T cells in healthy people across ages. Primed by a sample-barcoded 5' primer and a J-beta primer mix, a second PCR proceeded for about 6 to 12 cycles. TCRdb itself ran the 5' RACE reads through MiXCR, one entry per CDR3 protein. The sample has over 300,000 distinct CDR3 sequences; roughly half are singletons. What was sequenced was blood. The receptors come from a man aged 60-69 years in good health.

The chain has TRBV20-1 and TRBJ2-1; 14 nucleotides match TRBD2. The CDR3 consists of 14 residues. Germline V CDR1 and CDR2: DFQATT, SNEGSKA (reference sequence). V was clipped by 5 bases and J by 6 bases; unmatched bases: 3. The CDR3 DNA follows: TGCAGTGCTCAGACTAGCGGGAGGGTCAATGAGCAGTTCTTC. Its translation is CSAQTSGRVNEQFF.

This sequence joins TRBV11-2 and TRBJ2-3; 9 bases align to TRBD1. The CDR3 length is 14 residues. V trimming: 5 bases; J trimming: 5 bases; junction bases outside the gene matches: 5. Germline lookup yields CDR1 SGHAT and CDR2 FQNNGV. CDR3 nucleotide sequence: TGTGCCAGCAGCCGATACAGGGGGCAAGATACGCAGTATTTT. Encoded protein: CASSRYRGQDTQYF.

This clonotype was recorded at least ten times. The CDR3 sequence is CASSIPGRPAQFF. The CDR3 coding sequence is TGTGCCAGCAGCATCCCGGGACGCCCCGCGCAGTTCTTC. The chain uses TRBV7-9 and TRBJ2-1; D may match TRBD1 or TRBD2 (5 bases each). V lost 5 bases, J lost 12 bases, and 17 bases lay in between. The CDR3 has 13 residues. The germline V gene has CDR1 SEHNR and CDR2 FQNEAQ (reference sequence).

The chain links TRBV29-1 to TRBJ2-5; 8 nucleotides align to TRBD1. V dropped 1 base and J dropped 5; count of bases not matched to a gene: 6. Germline V lookup: CDR1 SQVTM, CDR2 ANQGSEA. This CDR3 spans 14 amino acids. The DNA for the CDR3 is TGCAGCGTTGAAGCCCGGACAGGGAAGGAGACCCAGTACTTC. Translated: CSVEARTGKETQYF.

J is TRBJ2-6 and V is TRBV5-1; D is undetermined. Trimming stripped 6 bases from V and 2 bases from J, with 6 bases between. CDR3 size: 13 residues. The V gene's germline CDR1 is SGHRS and CDR2 YFSETQ. CDR3 bases: TGCGCCAGCAACGAACCTGGGGCCAACGTCCTGACTTTC. It is translated as CASNEPGANVLTF.

The V and J genes are TRBV7-8 and TRBJ2-1, with D possibly being TRBD2 (6 bases). The length of the CDR3 is 16 residues. Trimming pared 1 base from V and 4 bases from J, leaving 14 bases between. The germline V gene encodes CDR1 SGHVS and CDR2 FQNEAQ. The CDR3 DNA follows: TGTGCCAGCAGCTTAGGGCTACGCGGGAAGTACAATGAGCAGTTCTTC. It yields the protein CASSLGLRGKYNEQFF.

This clonotype was counted many times. This may stem from a read error, because a much larger clone lies one nucleotide away. The chain is built from TRBV6-5 and TRBJ2-5, with 7 bases identical to TRBD2. Trimming took 6 bases from V and 11 from J; bases not matched to a gene: 18. From germline, CDR1 is MNHEY and CDR2 SVGAGI. The CDR3 is made up of 15 amino acids. The CDR3 loop reads CASSRTQGGYNEQYF. The CDR3 DNA sequence: TGTGCCAGCAGCCGGACCCAGGGAGGGTACAATGAGCAGTACTTC.

The V call is TRBV7-2, the J call TRBJ2-7; no firm D call. Looked up from germline, CDR1 is SGHTA and CDR2 is FQGNSA. V lost 5 bases to trimming and J lost 3 bases, with 11 bases between them. The CDR3 sequence is 13 residues long. The CDR3: CASSPTSVYEQYF. The CDR3 coding sequence is TGTGCCAGCAGCCCTACCTCCGTCTACGAGCAGTACTTC. Filled out from reference TRBV7-2 and TRBJ2-7, the complete variable domain reads GAGVSQSPSNKVTEKGKDVELRCDPISGHTALYWYRQSLGQGLEFLIYFQGNSAPDKSGLPSDRFSAERTGGSVSTLTIQRTQQEDSAVYLCASSPTSVYEQYFGPGTRLTVT.

This clonotype turned up a few times. The chain links TRBV29-1 to TRBJ2-7, with D hard to call. Per the germline V gene, CDR1 is SQVTM and CDR2 is ANQGSEA. This CDR3 region has 11 residues. The V end lost 4 bases, the J end lost 4 bases, and 8 bases lay between the germline ends. The CDR3 loop reads CSVALGYEQYF. The CDR3 DNA follows: TGCAGCGTTGCCTTAGGGTACGAGCAGTACTTC.

This chain connects TRBV6-5 to TRBJ2-1; 7 bases align to TRBD2. Germline assignment: CDR1 MNHEY and CDR2 SVGAGI. This CDR3 comprises 14 residues. V was pared by 7 bases and J by 14 bases, with 17 bases of the junction left unmatched. CDR3 sequence: CASNPASLADKKFF. DNA for the CDR3: TGTGCCAGCAATCCGGCAAGCCTAGCGGACAAAAAGTTCTTC.

The chain carries TRBV5-1 and TRBJ2-3; D remains ambiguous. Germline CDR1 SGHRS, CDR2 YFSETQ. CDR3 length: 13 residues. V was cut by 5 bases and J by 2 bases, with 9 bases left in between. The CDR3 region has the DNA TGCGCCAGCAGACCCAAAGTCACAGATACGCAGTATTTT. It codes for CASRPKVTDTQYF.

The chain uses TRBV28 and TRBJ1-1; D remains unclear. The CDR3 is made up of 15 amino acids. Germline V gene sequence: CDR1 MDHEN, CDR2 SYDVKM. Trimming took 1 base from V and 1 from J, leaving 10 bases between them. The CDR3 DNA reads as TGTGCCAGCAGTTTATTCGGGCCACCGAACACTGAAGCTTTCTTT. Its protein is CASSLFGPPNTEAFF.

This clonotype was observed a handful of times. V usage is TRBV29-1 and J usage is TRBJ2-3; 7 nucleotides line up with TRBD2. Germline CDR1 is SQVTM and CDR2 is ANQGSEA. The V gene end was trimmed by 4 bases and the J gene end by 3 bases; junction bases not matched to a gene: 13. CDR3 length: 16 amino acids. This CDR3 is CSVGGGRARGTDTQYF. In DNA form, the CDR3 reads TGCAGCGTTGGGGGGGGGAGGGCGAGAGGTACAGATACGCAGTATTTT.

This clonotype was counted a few times. The rearrangement links TRBV15 to TRBJ2-5, with D possibly being TRBD1 (6 bases). The DNA end favors TRBJ2-7, so the J call may be wrong. The V gene's germline CDR1 is LNHNV and CDR2 YYDKDF (reference sequence). The CDR3 covers 16 residues. The CDR3 DNA reads as TGTGCCACCAGTAAGCCTCGACAGGTGGGGACCTACGAGCAGTACTTC. This translates into CATSKPRQVGTYEQYF.

In this sample, this clonotype turned up a few times. V is TRBV20-1 and J is TRBJ2-1; TRBD2 agrees at 7 bases. The CDR3 contains 16 residues. CDR1 is DFQATT and CDR2 is SNEGSKA in the germline V gene (reference sequence). After removal of 2 bases from V and 7 bases from J, the junction contained 14 bases not matched to a gene. The CDR3 bases are TGCAGTGCTAGAACGACTAGCTTCCACCCTTTGAATGAGCAGTTCTTC. It specifies CSARTTSFHPLNEQFF.

This clonotype appeared a few times. The chain recombines TRBV7-9 with TRBJ1-4; 9 bases are shared with TRBD1. With 5 bases clipped from V and 0 bases from J, the junction kept 4 bases outside the gene matches. Germline assignment: CDR1 SEHNR and CDR2 FQNEAQ (reference sequence). This CDR3 region has 16 residues. The CDR3 sequence: CASSPGTGSTNEKLFF. The CDR3, as DNA: TGTGCCAGCAGCCCCGGGACAGGGTCAACTAATGAAAAACTGTTTTTT.

The chain is built from TRBV12-3 or TRBV12-4 and TRBJ2-1; D is unclear. The CDR3 contains 12 residues. The V and J ends lost 6 bases and 6 bases respectively, with 9 bases between them. CDR3 sequence reads: CASSSLLNEQFF. CDR3 nucleotide sequence: TGTGCCAGCAGCTCTTTGCTCAATGAGCAGTTCTTC.

The V and J genes are TRBV10-3 and TRBJ2-3, with D unclear. The germline V gene has CDR1 ENHRY and CDR2 SYGVKD. V dropped 3 bases and J dropped 0 bases, with 7 bases sitting between them. This CDR3 has 14 amino acids. The CDR3 region has the DNA TGTGCCATCAGTGACGGGTCTAGCACAGATACGCAGTATTTT. This gives the protein CAISDGSSTDTQYF.

This clonotype came up a few times. CDR3 in DNA: TGTGCCAGCAGCCAAGGGGCCAGGGTAGGCCAAGAGACCCAGTACTTC. Encoded protein: CASSQGARVGQETQYF. The chain carries TRBV3-1 and TRBJ2-5; D perhaps matches TRBD1 (5 bases). V lost 1 base and J lost 1, with 13 bases in between. Germline assignment: CDR1 LGHDT and CDR2 YNNKEL (reference sequence). The CDR3 sequence is 16 residues long.

This clonotype has only a few counts. CDR3: CSAERGPPYEQYF. Written as DNA, the CDR3 is TGCAGCGCAGAGAGGGGGCCTCCCTACGAGCAGTACTTC. J is TRBJ2-7 and V is TRBV29-1; TRBD1 aligns across 7 bases. CDR3 length: 13 amino acids. The germline CDR1 and CDR2 sequences are SQVTM and ANQGSEA. V dropped 7 bases and J dropped 2; count of bases not matched to a gene: 8.

In this sample, this clonotype turned up a few times. The chain couples TRBV4-3 to TRBJ1-2; D is undetermined. The germline V gene has CDR1 LGHNA and CDR2 YSLEER. Trimming took off 1 base at V and 5 bases at J, with 14 bases between the two ends. CDR3 length: 15 amino acids. The CDR3 sequence: CASSQASNSPYGYTF. The DNA for the CDR3 is TGCGCCAGCAGCCAAGCGTCTAACAGCCCATATGGCTACACCTTC.

This chain links TRBV21-1 with TRBJ2-7; the table calls TRBD1, which could not be checked here. TRBV21-1 is tagged as a pseudogene. The CDR3 totals 13 residues. The CDR3 region is CASSKSEGREQYF. The DNA for the CDR3 is TGTGCCAGCAGCAAATCGGAGGGGCGCGAGCAGTACTTC.

Comments on this clonotype: Its ends do not fully match the called genes, so a read error is possible. The chain has TRBV6-5 and TRBJ1-1; 7 positions match TRBD1. The germline V gene has CDR1 MNHEY and CDR2 SVGAGI. This CDR3 region has 15 residues. DNA of the CDR3: TGTGCCAGCAGTATCGGACAGGCCGGGAACACTCAAGCTTTCTTT. Encoded protein: CASSIGQAGNTQAFF.